This T cell receptor (beta chain) derives from a study of blood T cell repertoires in COVID-19 (dated by TCRdb to the early 2020s). Turning to the overall study: The collaborator samples originated in the United States, Italy and Spain and spanned the acute and convalescent phases of COVID-19. The prospective study material was composed of cDNA or gDNA derived from T cells, B-cell-depleted T cells, or PBMCs. The dataset comprised deeply sampled blood TCRbeta repertoires from subjects exposed to, actively infected with, or recovered from COVID-19. The repertoires were made available in a free public database intended to serve as a resource for research on the immune response to SARS-CoV-2. Samples came from the ongoing ImmuneRACE study (first 160 participants) plus 1,254 subjects from 6 global collaborators. Sample metadata almost always included a de-identified subject ID, COVID-19 status, age in years and sex. Where available, HLA class I and class II types were obtained from metadata supplied by the sample provider rather than from assay-based typing.

Turning to this clone: No cognate antigen has been identified for it. One base away there is no much larger clone; base qualities are not given.

TCRbeta CDR3 regions were amplified from genomic DNA using the immunoSEQ Assay, a bias-controlled multiplex PCR. The authors' analysis ran thus. The number of nucleated cells in each sample was estimated by amplification of reference gene primers within the assay. To quantify the absolute abundance of each unique TCRbeta CDR3 rearrangement, sequence reads were collapsed and filtered. For each sample, productive Simpson clonality was calculated as the square root of Simpson's diversity index over productive rearrangements. TCRdb took this table from immuneACCESS and kept in-frame rearrangements with V and J called. Such tables lack part of the clones; where checked against another copy, unresolved V genes explain under half of the gap, and the rest is unexplained. The V and J calls and clone size are taken from that table; D and trimming were inferred from the DNA. Within this sample are approximately 290,000 clones, with approximately 90% of them counted one time only. About 2.2% of the sample belongs to the ten largest clones.

The cysteine opens and the phenylalanine closes a CDR3 of 15 amino acids. This entry keeps only the CDR3 DNA: 45 bases, framed from base 1. The germline V gene encodes CDR1 SGHAT and CDR2 FQNNGV. At the junction V is shortened by 5 bases and J by 7 bases, with 20 bases in between. What the work shows at the level of the full study, not this receptor alone: The quantity of clinical and demographic metadata differed by source and by participant and was supplied without curation.

One collaborating source in Seattle enrolled patients during active infection and followed them longitudinally through the course of disease. Each collaborating institution followed its own protocols to collect whole blood in K2EDTA tubes. For TCRbeta analysis, collaborators shipped samples in one of three forms: frozen whole blood, isolated PBMCs, or DNA extracted from either of those sample types. The origin of this receptor is a woman aged 30 to 39 with COVID-19, enrolled during active disease. Here the chain combines TRBV11-2 and TRBJ1-2; no D gene is confidently identified. The sample was peripheral blood. The CDR3 amino acid sequence is: CASSPTTEDSGGYTF. At the DNA level, the sequence is TGTGCCAGCAGCCCGACTACCGAGGACTCCGGTGGCTACACCTTC.